The rows below give T cell receptor beta chains drawn from one sample of a study of CD8 T cells in ankylosing spondylitis. Via MiXCR, TCRdb re-called the 5' RACE reads, giving one row per CDR3 protein. The repertoire holds approximately 220,000 distinct CDR3 sequences, with around 25% as singletons. What was sequenced was blood, either unsorted or a sorted T cell fraction (not recorded which). The source is a male donor with ankylosing spondylitis or in good health (not recorded which). Both conserved end residues are part of each CDR3. The D gene is left open where the match is weak. The size field is filled for only some rows; it gives once, few, many or a size class.

CASSLETGSIQYF TGTGCCAGCAGCTTAGAGACAGGGAGCATTCAGTACTTC 13 NA TRBJ2-4 TRBD1 TRBV7-3
CSASTGTNTEAFF TGCAGCGCTTCGACAGGGACGAACACTGAAGCTTTCTTT 13 NA TRBJ1-1 TRBD1 TRBV29-1
CSVEAGDRENYGYTF TGCAGCGTTGAAGCGGGGGACAGGGAGAACTATGGCTACACCTTC 15 many TRBJ1-2 TRBD1 TRBV29-1
CASSLRTGSNQPQHF TGTGCCAGCAGTTTAAGGACAGGTAGCAATCAGCCCCAGCATTTT 15 many TRBJ1-5 TRBD1 TRBV12-3/TRBV12-4
CASSVAFGRSTGELFF TGTGCCAGCAGCGTAGCTTTCGGGAGGTCGACCGGGGAGCTGTTTTTT 16 NA TRBJ2-2 TRBD2 TRBV9
CASSPTDRGLTGELFF TGTGCCAGCTCACCGACGGACAGGGGTTTGACCGGGGAGCTGTTTTTT 16 NA TRBJ2-2 TRBD1 TRBV18
CSGKGHSNTEAFF TGCAGCGGCAAGGGACATTCGAACACTGAAGCTTTCTTT 13 many TRBJ1-1 NA TRBV29-1
CASSLFLAYEQYF TGCGCCAGCAGCTTGTTTCTCGCCTACGAGCAGTACTTC 13 many TRBJ2-7 NA TRBV5-1
CAISEYGGEQFF TGTGCCATCAGTGAGTATGGCGGAGAGCAGTTCTTC 12 NA TRBJ2-1 NA TRBV10-3
CSALESSYEQYF TGCAGCGCCCTCGAAAGCTCCTACGAGCAGTACTTC 12 many TRBJ2-7 NA TRBV29-1
CSARDWSQTSIYF TGCAGTGCTAGAGACTGGTCCCAGACTTCAATATATTTT 13 NA TRBJ1-3 NA TRBV20-1
CASSLKNSVGEAFF TGTGCCAGCAGCTTGAAAAACTCCGTTGGTGAAGCTTTCTTT 14 many TRBJ1-1 NA TRBV5-5
CAIKGGSGSPADNEQFF TGTGCCATCAAGGGGGGTAGCGGGAGTCCTGCTGATAATGAGCAGTTCTTC 17 few TRBJ2-1 TRBD2 TRBV10-3
CASRKPWAPGELFF TGTGCCAGCAGAAAGCCTTGGGCCCCCGGGGAGCTGTTTTTT 14 many TRBJ2-2 NA TRBV21-1
CSADRSGSMPYNEQFF TGCAGTGCGGACCGGAGTGGTAGCATGCCCTACAATGAGCAGTTCTTC 16 few TRBJ2-1 NA TRBV20-1
CSALSWVAGRADTQYF TGCAGTGCTCTCAGCTGGGTAGCGGGGAGAGCAGATACGCAGTATTTT 16 many TRBJ2-3 TRBD2 TRBV20-1
CASSYRRTSGRLEQYF TGTGCCAGCAGTTACCGTCGGACTAGCGGGAGACTTGAGCAGTACTTC 16 many TRBJ2-7 TRBD2 TRBV6-2/TRBV6-3
CASSQEGRTEAFF TGTGCCAGCAGCCAAGAGGGCAGGACTGAAGCTTTCTTT 13 many TRBJ1-1 NA TRBV3-1
CASSQPGQGSGYTF TGTGCCAGCAGCCAGCCGGGACAGGGGTCTGGCTACACCTTC 14 many TRBJ1-2 TRBD1 TRBV4-2
CASGSGKGKNYEQYF TGTGCCAGCGGTAGCGGGAAAGGCAAAAATTACGAGCAGTACTTC 15 many TRBJ2-7 TRBD2 TRBV5-8
CSGHLAGFFTDTQYF TGCAGTGGACACCTAGCGGGGTTTTTCACAGATACGCAGTATTTT 15 NA TRBJ2-3 TRBD2 TRBV20-1
CASSYRTGSRSEAFF TGTGCCAGCAGCTATAGGACAGGGAGTCGGTCTGAAGCTTTCTTT 15 NA TRBJ1-1 TRBD1 TRBV12-3/TRBV12-4
CASSLIPRTGGYEQYF TGTGCCAGCAGTTTAATTCCCCGGACAGGGGGCTACGAGCAGTACTTC 16 many TRBJ2-7 TRBD1 TRBV28
CSVGTGVDTGELFF TGCAGCGTTGGTACAGGGGTGGACACCGGGGAGCTGTTTTTT 14 NA TRBJ2-2 TRBD1 TRBV29-1
CSGGFQETQYF TGCAGCGGTGGGTTCCAAGAGACCCAGTACTTC 11 NA TRBJ2-5 NA TRBV29-1
CASAPARTGENEQFF TGTGCCAGCGCTCCCGCCCGTACGGGGGAGAATGAGCAGTTCTTC 15 many TRBJ2-1 NA TRBV6-1
CASSPLIEGEQYF TGTGCCAGCAGTCCGTTAATAGAGGGCGAGCAGTACTTC 13 few TRBJ2-7 NA TRBV12-3/TRBV12-4
CASSLGPRVDEQYF TGTGCCAGCAGTCTCGGACCAAGAGTTGACGAGCAGTACTTC 14 many TRBJ2-7 NA TRBV12-3/TRBV12-4
CAISESRGGNTEAFF TGTGCCATCAGTGAGTCGCGGGGAGGGAACACTGAAGCTTTCTTT 15 many TRBJ1-1 NA TRBV10-3
CASSVGVNQETQYF TGTGCCAGCAGCGTAGGTGTTAACCAAGAGACCCAGTACTTC 14 NA TRBJ2-5 NA TRBV9
CSARVPLGGEQYF TGCAGTGCTAGGGTCCCATTGGGAGGCGAGCAGTACTTC 13 NA TRBJ2-7 NA TRBV20-1
CASSVGGGDEKLFF TGTGCCAGCAGCGTGGGAGGAGGAGATGAAAAACTGTTTTTT 14 many TRBJ1-4 NA TRBV12-3/TRBV12-4
CASSFIPGTGELFF TGCGCCAGCAGCTTCATCCCTGGAACCGGGGAGCTGTTTTTT 14 few TRBJ2-2 NA TRBV5-1
CASSASGSMSYEQYF TGTGCCAGTAGCGCTAGCGGGAGTATGTCCTACGAGCAGTACTTC 15 NA TRBJ2-7 TRBD2 TRBV19
CASSLASAVGYTF TGCGCCAGCAGCTTGGCCTCGGCAGTAGGCTACACCTTC 13 many TRBJ1-2 NA TRBV5-1
CSARGLAGGETQYF TGCAGTGCTAGGGGCCTAGCGGGAGGAGAGACCCAGTACTTC 14 NA TRBJ2-5 TRBD2 TRBV20-1
CASRGLAEDNEQFF TGTGCCAGCAGGGGACTAGCGGAAGACAATGAGCAGTTCTTC 14 many TRBJ2-1 TRBD2 TRBV12-3/TRBV12-4
CASSTTGPSNQPQHF TGTGCCAGCAGCACTACAGGTCCTAGCAATCAGCCCCAGCATTTT 15 NA TRBJ1-5 NA TRBV6-1
CSAGSSGRVGNEQFF TGCAGTGCTGGCAGTAGCGGGAGGGTCGGCAATGAGCAGTTCTTC 15 many TRBJ2-1 TRBD2 TRBV20-1
CASSLSPGAQETQYF TGTGCTAGCAGCTTAAGCCCAGGGGCCCAAGAGACCCAGTACTTC 15 many TRBJ2-5 NA TRBV7-7
CASSSRGVRRSNQPQHF TGTGCCAGCAGCTCCCGGGGTGTCAGACGGAGCAATCAGCCCCAGCATTTT 17 NA TRBJ1-5 NA TRBV6-1
CASSGRGVSYEQYF TGCGCCAGCAGTGGGAGGGGAGTCTCTTACGAGCAGTACTTC 14 many TRBJ2-7 NA TRBV10-2
CASRPQGVNSPLHF TGTGCCAGCAGACCACAGGGAGTCAATTCACCCCTCCACTTT 14 few TRBJ1-6 NA TRBV6-1
CASSLGSGGHEQFF TGTGCCAGCAGCTTGGGGTCCGGAGGCCATGAGCAGTTCTTC 14 few TRBJ2-1 NA TRBV5-6
CASSQTLVGSSGANVLTF TGTGCCAGCTCACAGACCTTGGTCGGTAGCTCTGGGGCCAACGTCCTGACTTTC 18 few TRBJ2-6 NA TRBV18
CASSGPTTYEQYF TGTGCCAGCAGCGGGCCCACTACCTACGAGCAGTACTTC 13 NA TRBJ2-7 NA TRBV7-2
CASSPQGADQPQHF TGCGCCAGCAGCCCACAGGGGGCTGATCAGCCCCAGCATTTT 14 many TRBJ1-5 TRBD1 TRBV5-1
CASSWGSTEAFF TGTGCCAGCAGTTGGGGCAGTACTGAAGCTTTCTTT 12 NA TRBJ1-1 NA TRBV6-6
CASRSLTGSGEQYF TGTGCCAGCAGGAGCTTGACAGGGTCAGGTGAGCAGTACTTC 14 NA TRBJ2-7 TRBD1 TRBV6-1